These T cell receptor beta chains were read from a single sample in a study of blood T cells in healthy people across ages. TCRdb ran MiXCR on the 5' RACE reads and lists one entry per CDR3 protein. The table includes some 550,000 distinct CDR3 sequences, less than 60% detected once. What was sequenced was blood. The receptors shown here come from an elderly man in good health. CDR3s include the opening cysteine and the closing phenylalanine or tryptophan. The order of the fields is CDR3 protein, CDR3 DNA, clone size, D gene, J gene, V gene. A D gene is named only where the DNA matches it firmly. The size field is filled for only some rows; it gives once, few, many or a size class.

CASSLAVAGGETQYF TGCGCCAGCAGCTTGGCCGTGGCAGGGGGCGAGACCCAGTACTTC . TRBD1 TRBJ2-5 TRBV5-1
CSAPPAQRGAGDTQYF TGCAGTGCTCCCCCGGCCCAGCGGGGGGCGGGAGATACGCAGTATTTT . TRBD2 TRBJ2-3 TRBV20-1
CAIPGRPVPRGPQHF TGTGCCATCCCGGGACGCCCCGTCCCACGCGGGCCCCAGCATTTT . . TRBJ1-5 TRBV10-3
CASRKGGDTQYF TGTGCCAGCAGAAAAGGGGGAGATACGCAGTATTTT . . TRBJ2-3 TRBV7-9
CASSQQNTQYF TGTGCCAGCAGTCAGCAGAATACGCAGTATTTT . . TRBJ2-3 TRBV12-3/TRBV12-4
CASSPGVYGCTF TGTGCCAGCAGTCCAGGGGTATATGGCTGCACCTTC . . TRBJ1-2 TRBV28
CSATRLAGDGETQYF TGCAGTGCTACCCGGCTAGCGGGGGACGGAGAGACCCAGTACTTC . TRBD2 TRBJ2-5 TRBV20-1
CSGAGQGGYEQYF TGCAGCGGCGCGGGACAGGGGGGCTACGAGCAGTACTTC . TRBD1 TRBJ2-7 TRBV29-1
CASSESDGSDYNEQFF TGTGCCAGCAGTGAGTCCGACGGATCGGACTACAATGAGCAGTTCTTC few . TRBJ2-1 TRBV25-1
CASSLQELYSPPHF TGTGCCAGCAGCTTACAGGAGCTCTATTCACCCCCCCACTTT . . TRBJ1-6 TRBV7-9
CTSSPRTGTYGYTF TGTACCAGCAGCCCCCGGACAGGGACCTATGGCTACACCTTC . TRBD1 TRBJ1-2 TRBV7-9
CASSYRGRDSTEAFF TGTGCCAGCAGTTACCGTGGCAGGGACTCCACTGAAGCTTTCTTT . . TRBJ1-1 TRBV6-2/TRBV6-3
CASSGDQASYEQYF TGTGCCAGCAGTGGGGACCAAGCCTCCTACGAGCAGTACTTC . . TRBJ2-7 TRBV2
CASSPSGQGRYGYTF TGTGCCAGCAGCCCTTCCGGACAGGGCCGCTATGGCTACACCTTC . TRBD1 TRBJ1-2 TRBV6-5
CASSPRAGGHPDEQFF TGTGCCAGCAGCCCTCGGGCGGGGGGCCACCCCGATGAGCAGTTCTTC . TRBD2 TRBJ2-1 TRBV4-2
CASSSRTGRLTNEKLFF TGTGCCAGCAGCTCAAGGACAGGAAGGTTAACTAATGAAAAACTGTTTTTT . TRBD1 TRBJ1-4 TRBV7-9
CSAREGSGVTYNEQFF TGCAGTGCTAGAGAGGGTAGCGGGGTCACCTACAATGAGCAGTTCTTC . TRBD2 TRBJ2-1 TRBV20-1
CASSFTGGYQETQYF TGTGCCAGCAGCTTCACAGGGGGGTACCAAGAGACCCAGTACTTC . TRBD1 TRBJ2-5 TRBV7-2
CASSQWGASDTEAFF TGTGCCAGCAGCCAATGGGGGGCTTCTGACACTGAAGCTTTCTTT . . TRBJ1-1 TRBV3-1
CASSLTNSDTQYF TGTGCCAGCAGCTTAACGAATTCGGATACGCAGTATTTT many . TRBJ2-3 TRBV7-3
CASSALGRNTEAFF TGTGCCAGCAGCGCACTGGGGCGGAACACTGAAGCTTTCTTT . . TRBJ1-1 TRBV9
CASSVDPPIGGKLNEQFF TGTGCCAGCAGCGTAGATCCCCCGATCGGCGGGAAGCTTAATGAGCAGTTCTTC . . TRBJ2-1 TRBV9
CASRIRQGYNSPLHF TGTGCCAGCAGAATAAGACAGGGGTATAATTCACCCCTCCACTTT . TRBD1 TRBJ1-6 TRBV27
CAISETAGGSYEQYF TGTGCCATCAGTGAGACAGCGGGAGGGTCCTACGAGCAGTACTTC . TRBD2 TRBJ2-7 TRBV10-3
CASTGYRADTQYF TGTGCCAGCACTGGCTACCGCGCGGATACGCAGTATTTT . . TRBJ2-3 TRBV2
CSAHTTRTLSGSYTDTQYF TGCAGTGCTCATACCACACGGACCCTTAGCGGGAGTTACACAGATACGCAGTATTTT few TRBD2 TRBJ2-3 TRBV20-1
CAISETSGGSSYNEQFF TGTGCCATCAGTGAGACTAGCGGGGGGAGCTCCTACAATGAGCAGTTCTTC . TRBD2 TRBJ2-1 TRBV10-3
CASSSGGGNEQFF TGCGCCAGCAGCTCGGGGGGGGGCAATGAGCAGTTCTTC . TRBD2 TRBJ2-1 TRBV5-1
CSASVGAYGYTF TGCAGTGCTAGTGTGGGGGCCTATGGCTACACCTTC . . TRBJ1-2 TRBV20-1
CASSQNRQANEQFF TGTGCCAGCAGCCAAAACCGACAGGCTAATGAGCAGTTCTTC . . TRBJ2-1 TRBV11-2
CASSLAGAPSGEQYF TGTGCCAGCAGCTTAGCTGGGGCGCCCTCGGGCGAGCAGTACTTC few . TRBJ2-7 TRBV7-2
CSASLRDRGWDTQYF TGCAGTGCCAGCCTTCGTGACAGGGGTTGGGATACGCAGTATTTT . TRBD1 TRBJ2-3 TRBV20-1
CASSNSDGPLHF TGTGCCAGCAGTAACAGCGACGGGCCCCTCCACTTT . . TRBJ1-6 TRBV12-3/TRBV12-4
CASSLTQGDYEQYF TGTGCCAGCAGCTTAACGCAAGGTGACTACGAGCAGTACTTC . . TRBJ2-7 TRBV11-3
CASRDNGLAYEQYF TGTGCCAGCAGAGATAATGGACTAGCCTACGAGCAGTACTTC . TRBD2 TRBJ2-7 TRBV6-2/TRBV6-3
CASSHWGQYHGYTF TGTGCCAGCAGCCATTGGGGACAGTATCATGGCTACACCTTC . TRBD1 TRBJ1-2 TRBV3-1
CASKTGSLQPQHF TGTGCCAGCAAGACAGGGTCCCTTCAGCCCCAGCATTTT . TRBD1 TRBJ1-5 TRBV28
CASSYQQPGLAFNNEQFF TGCGCCAGCAGCTACCAGCAGCCGGGACTAGCGTTTAACAATGAGCAGTTCTTC few TRBD2 TRBJ2-1 TRBV5-1
CSALNSGSSYNEQFF TGCAGTGCCCTCAACAGCGGCAGCTCCTACAATGAGCAGTTCTTC . . TRBJ2-1 TRBV20-1
CASTRGRAGNTEVFF TGTGCCAGCACCCGAGGACGGGCGGGGAACACTGAAGTTTTCTTT . . TRBJ1-1 TRBV6-6
CASSPGTGVVNYGYTF TGTGCCAGCAGCCCTGGGACAGGGGTAGTTAACTATGGCTACACCTTC . TRBD1 TRBJ1-2 TRBV5-1
CASSQDWGGAYSNQPQHF TGCGCCAGCAGCCAAGATTGGGGGGGGGCCTATAGCAATCAGCCCCAGCATTTT once . TRBJ1-5 TRBV4-3
CASSLPSEREQIF TGTGCCAGCAGCTTACCCAGCGAACGTGAGCAGATCTTC . . TRBJ2-1 TRBV7-9
CAISDKTSGGEQYF TGTGCCATCAGTGACAAGACTAGCGGGGGTGAGCAGTACTTC few TRBD2 TRBJ2-4 TRBV10-3
CASSLGTGLNYGYTF TGTGCCAGCAGCCTAGGGACGGGGTTAAACTATGGCTACACCTTC few . TRBJ1-2 TRBV7-9
CATVPKAGYYEQYF TGTGCCACCGTACCCAAAGCAGGCTACTACGAGCAGTACTTC once . TRBJ2-7 TRBV24-1
CASSYDRNYGYTF TGTGCCAGCAGTTACGACAGGAACTATGGCTACACCTTC many . TRBJ1-2 TRBV6-6
CASSHPQGLPNEKLFF TGCGCCAGCAGCCATCCCCAGGGGTTACCTAATGAAAAACTGTTTTTT . . TRBJ1-4 TRBV4-1
CSAALAGARTDTQYF TGCAGTGCGGCGCTAGCGGGGGCCCGCACAGATACGCAGTATTTT . TRBD2 TRBJ2-3 TRBV20-1
CASRIGTGGTDGYTF TGTGCCAGCAGGATAGGGACAGGGGGCACCGATGGCTACACCTTC . TRBD1 TRBJ1-2 TRBV12-3/TRBV12-4